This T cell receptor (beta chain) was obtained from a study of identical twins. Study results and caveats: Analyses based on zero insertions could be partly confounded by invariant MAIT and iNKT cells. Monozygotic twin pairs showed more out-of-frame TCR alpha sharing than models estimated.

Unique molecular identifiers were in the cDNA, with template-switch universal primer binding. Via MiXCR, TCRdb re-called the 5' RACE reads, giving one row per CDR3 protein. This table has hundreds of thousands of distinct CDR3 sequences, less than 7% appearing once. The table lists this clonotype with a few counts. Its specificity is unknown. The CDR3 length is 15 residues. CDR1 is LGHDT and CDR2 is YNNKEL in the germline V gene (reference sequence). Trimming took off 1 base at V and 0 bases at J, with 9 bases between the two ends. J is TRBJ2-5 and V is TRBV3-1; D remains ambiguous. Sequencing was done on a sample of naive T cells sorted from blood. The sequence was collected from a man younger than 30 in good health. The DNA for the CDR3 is TGTGCCAGCAGCCAAGGGGTGAGGTACCAAGAGACCCAGTACTTC. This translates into CASSQGVRYQETQYF.